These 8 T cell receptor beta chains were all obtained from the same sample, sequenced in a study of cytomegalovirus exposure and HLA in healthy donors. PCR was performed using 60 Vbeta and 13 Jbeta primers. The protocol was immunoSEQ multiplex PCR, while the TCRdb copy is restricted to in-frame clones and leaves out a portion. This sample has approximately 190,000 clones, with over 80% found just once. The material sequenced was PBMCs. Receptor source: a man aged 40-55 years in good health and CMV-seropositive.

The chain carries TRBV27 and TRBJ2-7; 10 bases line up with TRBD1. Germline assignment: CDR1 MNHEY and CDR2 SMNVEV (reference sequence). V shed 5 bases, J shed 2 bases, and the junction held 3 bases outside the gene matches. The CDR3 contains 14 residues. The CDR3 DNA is TGTGCCAGCAGTCTCGGACAGGGGGCCTACGAGCAGTACTTC. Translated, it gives CASSLGQGAYEQYF.

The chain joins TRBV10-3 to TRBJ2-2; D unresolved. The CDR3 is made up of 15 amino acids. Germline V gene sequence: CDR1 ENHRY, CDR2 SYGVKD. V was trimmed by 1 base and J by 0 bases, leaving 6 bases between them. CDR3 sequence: CAISEFPANTGELFF. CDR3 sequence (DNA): TGTGCCATCAGTGAGTTTCCAGCGAACACCGGGGAGCTGTTTTTT.

The CDR3 coding sequence is TGTGCCAGCAGCGTTTCTGCAACTAATGAAAAACTGTTTTTT. Translating gives CASSVSATNEKLFF. The rearrangement joins TRBV9 to TRBJ1-4; D remains unclear. V was shortened by 2 bases and J by 0 bases, with 5 bases between the two germline ends. CDR1 and CDR2 from the germline V gene are SGDLS and YYNGEE. CDR3 size: 14 residues.

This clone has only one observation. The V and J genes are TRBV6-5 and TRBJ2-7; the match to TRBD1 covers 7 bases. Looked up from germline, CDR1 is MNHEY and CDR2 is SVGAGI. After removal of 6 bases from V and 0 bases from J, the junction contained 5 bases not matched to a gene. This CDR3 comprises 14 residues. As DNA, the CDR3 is TGTGCCAGCAGACGGACAGGATCCTCCTACGAGCAGTACTTC. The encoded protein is CASRRTGSSYEQYF.

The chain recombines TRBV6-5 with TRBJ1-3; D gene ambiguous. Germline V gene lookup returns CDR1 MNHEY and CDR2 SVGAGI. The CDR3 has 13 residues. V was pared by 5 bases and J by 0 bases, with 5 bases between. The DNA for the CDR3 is TGTGCCAGCAGTGATAGCTCTGGAAACACCATATATTTT. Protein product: CASSDSSGNTIYF.

The chain's CDR3 is CASSMGHWGWLNEKLFF. The CDR3 region has the DNA TGTGCCAGCAGTATGGGCCACTGGGGCTGGCTTAATGAAAAACTGTTTTTT. The V call is TRBV11-2, the J call TRBJ1-4; D may be TRBD1 (5 bases). V lost 6 bases, J lost 4 bases, and 21 bases lay in between. The CDR3 loop spans 17 amino acids. Germline V lookup: CDR1 SGHAT, CDR2 FQNNGV.

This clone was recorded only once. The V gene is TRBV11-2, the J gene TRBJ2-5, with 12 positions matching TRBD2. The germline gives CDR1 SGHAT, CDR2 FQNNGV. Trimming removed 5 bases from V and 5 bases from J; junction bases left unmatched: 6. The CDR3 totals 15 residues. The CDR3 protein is CASSPTSGGRETQYF. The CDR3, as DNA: TGTGCCAGCAGCCCGACTAGCGGGGGAAGGGAGACCCAGTACTTC.

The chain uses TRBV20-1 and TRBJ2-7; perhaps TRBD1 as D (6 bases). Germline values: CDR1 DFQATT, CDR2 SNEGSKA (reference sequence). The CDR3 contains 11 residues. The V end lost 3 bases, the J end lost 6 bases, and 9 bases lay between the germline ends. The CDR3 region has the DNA TGCAGTGCTAGGAGAGGGGGCGAGCAGTACTTC. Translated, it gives CSARRGGEQYF.